These T cell receptor beta chains were read from a single sample in a study of T-cell memory formation after mild COVID-19. Via MiXCR, TCRdb re-called the 5' RACE reads, giving one row per CDR3 protein. The table has hundreds of thousands of distinct CDR3 sequences, roughly 21% seen once. The sequenced material came from PBMCs or a T cell subset sorted from them (not recorded which). These receptor sequences come from an adult woman who had mild COVID-19 (a few samples of this study predate the infection). Cell type and time point are not known. CDR3s leave out the opening cysteine and the closing phenylalanine or tryptophan. The order of the fields is J gene, V gene, CDR3 protein.

>TRBJ1-2|TRBV18
ASSPLPGTAPQGGYT
>TRBJ2-7|TRBV4-1
ASSPGVGSDEQY
>TRBJ1-2|TRBV18
ASSPISYGYT
>TRBJ2-7|TRBV10-3
AISGGLAASYYEQY
>TRBJ2-7|TRBV4-2
ASSQDLTPGYEQY
>TRBJ2-1|TRBV4-1
ASSQEILNEQF
>TRBJ2-7|TRBV5-1
PSSPVGVSSYEQY
>TRBJ2-3|TRBV7-9
ASSLGVSGTDTQY
>TRBJ2-3|TRBV10-3
AISGTHGGVDTQY
>TRBJ2-7|TRBV18
ASSPSMAYEQY
>TRBJ2-4|TRBV6-2/TRBV6-3
ASSPDVRKRY
>TRBJ2-5|TRBV3-1
ASSHRDSQETQY
>TRBJ2-7|TRBV7-8
ASSLSGTGIRYEQY
>TRBJ2-7|TRBV7-6
ASKREPIEGAYEQY
>TRBJ1-6|TRBV3-1
ASSQDGTAGGSPLH
>TRBJ2-5|TRBV6-5
ASSYEAVGTGESQETQY
>TRBJ1-2|TRBV9
ASSVWGGNYGYT
>TRBJ2-5|TRBV19
ASSTSSQRWGETQY
>TRBJ2-1|TRBV24-1
ATSDGVGDYNEQF
>TRBJ1-2|TRBV5-1
ASSLVQGGPGYT
>TRBJ1-6|TRBV2
ASTEPGSRNSPLH
>TRBJ2-7|TRBV24-1
ATSDPGTGSYEQY
>TRBJ2-5|TRBV20-1
SARRDFQETQY
>TRBJ2-3|TRBV11-2
ASSLSAPDTQY